This T cell receptor (beta chain) was sequenced in a study of blood T cell repertoires in COVID-19. Study-wide background: Acute and convalescent COVID-19 specimens originated in the United States, Italy and Spain. Sources were T cells, B-cell-depleted T cells, or PBMCs; the material itself was cDNA or gDNA.

J lost 2 bases, V lost 0 bases, and 3 bases had no gene match. This CDR3 has 15 residues. CDR1 and CDR2 (germline): SGHDT, YYEEEE. Across fewer than 25 US areas, participants ranged in age from 18 to 89 years. Assignment of participants to cohorts was predicated upon participant-reported clinical history. Method: immunoSEQ multiplex PCR; TCRdb's copy keeps in-frame clones and lacks some. The data hold hundreds of thousands of clones, with nearly 90% observed a single time. The chain recombines TRBV5-6 with TRBJ2-5; TRBD2 aligns across 8 bases. This receptor was obtained from a woman aged 40 to 50 with acute COVID-19. Sequencing was carried out using PBMCs or T cells enriched from blood (not recorded which). The CDR3: CASSLVSGGQETQYF. The CDR3 nucleotides read TGTGCCAGCAGCTTGGTTTCGGGGGGGCAAGAGACCCAGTACTTC.